This TCR beta chain appears in the sequencing data of a study of OX40 agonist ivuxolimab in advanced cancers. Regarding the research as a whole: Ivuxolimab was an agonistic, fully human IgG2 monoclonal antibody directed against OX40 (CD134), a costimulatory receptor. Intravenous ivuxolimab was administered to patients every 2 weeks at six dose levels: 0.01, 0.1, 0.3, 1.5, 3 and 10 mg/kg. Of the approximately 53 patients in dose escalation, 19 had hepatocellular carcinoma, some 15 had melanoma, 9 had renal cell carcinoma and 9 had head and neck cancer. The dose-escalation cohort was 82.7% male with a mean age of about 65 years, ranging from 23 to 79. Patients were allowed to have had prior anti-PD-1, anti-PD-L1 or anti-CTLA-4 therapy, and around 37% of the dose-escalation patients had previously received checkpoint inhibitors. Three dose-escalation patients achieved partial responses, one with hepatocellular carcinoma and two with cutaneous melanoma. Peripheral TCRbeta sequencing aimed to test whether ivuxolimab altered TCR sequence diversity and caused clonal T-cell expansion. The paper describes the monotherapy dose-escalation part (N of about 52 patients) of the phase I trial of ivuxolimab.

General study outcomes and caveats: On average, CD8+ T cells showed more expanded clones than CD4+ T cells after ivuxolimab. Partial responders in the 0.1-3.0 mg/kg groups had among the lowest normalized peripheral clonal expansion, especially among CD8+ T cells. Low levels of normalized T-cell clonal expansion were also seen in some patients who did not respond. Antigen specificity was not determined for the clonally expanded peripheral T cells. At doses of 0.1 to 3.0 mg/kg, clonal expansion of both CD4+ and CD8+ T cells in blood was seen between baseline and week 6.

Genomic DNA was extracted from sorted cells for sequencing of the TCRbeta CDR3 region. TCRbeta CDR3 regions were sequenced using the immunoSEQ Assay. TCRdb took this table from immuneACCESS and kept in-frame rearrangements with V and J called. Such tables lack part of the clones; where checked against another copy, unresolved V genes explain under half of the gap, and the rest is unexplained. The sample table holds 110,000 or so clones, of which around 90% were seen once. The ten largest clones take up approximately 0.63% of the sample. A distance of 15 bases separates the germline ends of V and J, which lose 2 bases and 7 bases respectively. CDR3 length: 14 amino acids, cysteine to phenylalanine. Only the CDR3 DNA is retained, 42 bases long and in frame from the first base. Reading the germline V gene gives CDR1 SGDLS and CDR2 YYNGEE. Concerning this clone: This receptor's antigen is unknown. Base qualities were left out, and no much larger clone turns up one base away.

Patients with autoimmune disease history or receiving systemic immunosuppression were excluded from the trial. Peripheral blood for TCR sequencing was collected from all dose cohorts at baseline, on cycle 4 day 1, and on cycle 7 day 1. Samples were obtained from an open-label, multicenter, first-in-human phase I dose-escalation trial of ivuxolimab. Adults with locally advanced or metastatic melanoma, renal cell, hepatocellular, or head and neck squamous cell carcinoma were enrolled in the trial. Before TCR sequencing, CD4+ T cells and CD8+ T cells from peripheral blood were sorted into separate populations.

The V and J segments used are TRBV9 and TRBJ1-1; a tentative D call is TRBD1 (5 bases match). The sequence was obtained from an adult with an advanced solid tumor such as melanoma, head and neck, liver or kidney cancer. This material consisted of CD4+ or CD8+ T cells sorted from blood, taken in a trial of the OX40 agonist ivuxolimab. For the CDR3, the sequence is CASSVGGLVGEAFF. The DNA reads as follows: TGTGCCAGCAGCGTGGGGGGATTGGTAGGTGAAGCTTTCTTT. With all but the CDR3 taken from the reference TRBV9 and TRBJ1-1 genes, the full variable domain is: DSGVTQTPKHLITATGQRVTLRCSPRSGDLSVYWYQQSLDQGLQFLIQYYNGEERAKGNILERFSAQQFPDLHSELNLSSLELGDSALYFCASSVGGLVGEAFFGQGTRLTVV.